The sequence of this TCR beta chain was determined in a study of cytomegalovirus exposure and HLA in healthy donors. As for the study in general: Earlier, roughly 120 million unique TCR beta sequences were recovered from around 180 million T cells by an analysis. Assignment to the Caucasian-associated ancestry cluster applied to approximately 79% of the 350 to 500 genotyped donors.

The PCR had 60 Vbeta and 13 Jbeta primers. Original processing notes: Per a later analysis, the number of unique TCR beta chains was about 80 million, of which roughly 10 million were shared. Data came from immunoSEQ multiplex PCR; TCRdb stores just in-frame clones and leaves some out. The DNA gave D and trimming, while V, J and clone size come from that table. The repertoire holds roughly 150,000 clones, with approximately 80% as singletons. This CDR3 spans 15 amino acids. J was trimmed by 1 base and V by 4 bases; bases with no gene match: 4. Germline values: CDR1 KGHSH, CDR2 LQKENI. The chain joins TRBV18 to TRBJ2-3, with TRBD1 matching 8 bases. The clonotype comes from a woman aged 40 to 50 in good health and CMV-seronegative. Sequencing input: PBMCs. This chain's CDR3 is CASSLSGQGTDTQYF. CDR3 nucleotides: TGTGCCAGCTCACTATCGGGACAGGGCACAGATACGCAGTATTTT.